One T cell receptor (beta chain) is described in this entry. Its cognate antigen is unknown. The entry originates in a study of blood T cells in healthy people across ages. Study-wide context: T cells yielded about one barcoded beta molecule per two cells through template switching. General observations from the study: Diversity of TCR beta per million T cells declined in a roughly linear way with age.

The CDR3 spans 16 residues. Trimming at V came to 7 bases and at J to 7 bases, leaving 18 bases not matched to a gene. The authors ran a second PCR of 7 to 11 cycles using a sample-barcoded 5' primer and a J-beta primer mix. Any given sample supplied a minimum of 2.5 million CDR3-containing paired-end reads. TCRdb passed the 5' RACE reads through MiXCR, listing each CDR3 protein once. The sample records some 920,000 distinct CDR3 sequences, just over 50% being singletons. Collection of ten milliliters of peripheral blood was performed for each donor. The chain employs TRBV12-3 or TRBV12-4 and TRBJ2-7, with 8 bases lining up with TRBD2. The sequenced sample consisted of blood. This sequence was found in a woman between 55 and 75 years old in good health. CDR3 region: CASTLQPGLEYNEQYF. The CDR3 DNA sequence: TGTGCCAGCACCCTTCAGCCGGGACTAGAATACAATGAGCAGTACTTC.